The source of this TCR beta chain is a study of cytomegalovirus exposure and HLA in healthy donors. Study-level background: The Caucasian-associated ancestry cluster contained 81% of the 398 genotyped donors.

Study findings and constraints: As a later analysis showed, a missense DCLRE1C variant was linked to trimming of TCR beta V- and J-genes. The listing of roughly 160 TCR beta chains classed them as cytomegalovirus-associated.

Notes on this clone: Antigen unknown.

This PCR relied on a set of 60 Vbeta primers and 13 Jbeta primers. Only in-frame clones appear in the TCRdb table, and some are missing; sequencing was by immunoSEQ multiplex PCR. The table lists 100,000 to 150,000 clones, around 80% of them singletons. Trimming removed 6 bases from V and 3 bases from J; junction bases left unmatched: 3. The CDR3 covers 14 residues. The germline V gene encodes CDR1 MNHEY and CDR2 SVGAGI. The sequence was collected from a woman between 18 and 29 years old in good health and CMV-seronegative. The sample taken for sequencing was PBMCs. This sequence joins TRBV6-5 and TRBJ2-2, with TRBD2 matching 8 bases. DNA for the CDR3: TGTGCCAGCAGGAGCGGGAGCGACACCGGGGAGCTGTTTTTT. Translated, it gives CASRSGSDTGELFF.